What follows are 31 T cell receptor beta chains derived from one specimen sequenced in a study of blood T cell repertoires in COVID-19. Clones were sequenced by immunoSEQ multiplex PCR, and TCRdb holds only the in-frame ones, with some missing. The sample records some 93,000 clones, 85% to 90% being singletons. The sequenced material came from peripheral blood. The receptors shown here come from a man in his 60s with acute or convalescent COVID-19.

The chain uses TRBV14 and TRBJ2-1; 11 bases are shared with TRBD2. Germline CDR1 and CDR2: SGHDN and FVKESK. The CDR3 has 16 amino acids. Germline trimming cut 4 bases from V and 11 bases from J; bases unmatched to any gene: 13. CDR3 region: CASSLNTGTSGQKQFF. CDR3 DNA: TGTGCCAGCAGCCTCAATACCGGGACTAGCGGACAGAAGCAGTTCTTC.

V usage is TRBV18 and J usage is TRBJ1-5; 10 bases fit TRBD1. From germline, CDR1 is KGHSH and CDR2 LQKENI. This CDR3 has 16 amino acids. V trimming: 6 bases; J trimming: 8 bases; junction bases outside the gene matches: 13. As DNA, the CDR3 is TGTGCCAGCTCCCCTAAACACACCGGGACAGGGGAGCCCCAGCATTTT. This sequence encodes CASSPKHTGTGEPQHF.

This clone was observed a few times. CDR3 in DNA: TGCAGCGTCGGGACAGGGGGTAGCAATCAGCCCCAGCATTTT. It codes for CSVGTGGSNQPQHF. The J gene is TRBJ1-5, the V gene TRBV29-1; 11 nucleotides line up with TRBD1. The CDR3 is 14 residues long. The germline gives CDR1 SQVTM, CDR2 ANQGSEA. With V trimmed by 6 bases and J by 0 bases, 1 base remained unmatched.

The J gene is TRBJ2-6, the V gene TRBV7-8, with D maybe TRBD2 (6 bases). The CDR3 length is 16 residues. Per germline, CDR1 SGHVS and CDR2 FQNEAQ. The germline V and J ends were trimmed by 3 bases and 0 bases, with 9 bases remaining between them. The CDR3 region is CASSLGLNSGANVLTF. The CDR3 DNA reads TGTGCCAGCAGCTTGGGACTGAACTCTGGGGCCAACGTCCTGACTTTC.

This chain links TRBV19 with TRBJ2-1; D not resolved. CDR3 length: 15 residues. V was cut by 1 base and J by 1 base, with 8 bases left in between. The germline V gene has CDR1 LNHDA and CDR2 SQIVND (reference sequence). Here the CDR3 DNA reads TGTGCCAGTAGTATAGCCACACCGTCCTACAATGAGCAGTTCTTC. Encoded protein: CASSIATPSYNEQFF. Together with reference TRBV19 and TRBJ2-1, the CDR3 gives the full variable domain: DGGITQSPKYLFRKEGQNVTLSCEQNLNHDAMYWYRQDPGQGLRLIYYSQIVNDFQKGDIAEGYSVSREKKESFPLTVTSAQKNPTAFYLCASSIATPSYNEQFFGPGTRLTVL.

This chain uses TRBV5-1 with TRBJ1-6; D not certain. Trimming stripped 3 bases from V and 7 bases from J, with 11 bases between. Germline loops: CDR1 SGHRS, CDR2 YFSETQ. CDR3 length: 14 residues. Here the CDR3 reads CASSSGRRNSPLHF. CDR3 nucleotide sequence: TGCGCCAGCAGCTCAGGCAGGCGCAATTCACCCCTCCACTTT.

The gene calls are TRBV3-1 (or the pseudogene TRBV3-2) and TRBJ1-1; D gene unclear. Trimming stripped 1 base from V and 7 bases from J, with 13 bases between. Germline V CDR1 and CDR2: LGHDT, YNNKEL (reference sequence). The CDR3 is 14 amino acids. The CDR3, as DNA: TGTGCCAGCAGCCAAGTCGCAGGCCGGGGTGAAGCTTTCTTT. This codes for CASSQVAGRGEAFF.

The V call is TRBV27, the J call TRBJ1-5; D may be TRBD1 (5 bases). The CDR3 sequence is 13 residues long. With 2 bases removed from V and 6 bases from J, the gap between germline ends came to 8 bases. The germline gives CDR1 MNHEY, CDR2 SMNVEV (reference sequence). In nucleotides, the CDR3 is TGTGCCAGCAGTTTAGACAGAGTTCAGCCCCAGCATTTT. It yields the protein CASSLDRVQPQHF.

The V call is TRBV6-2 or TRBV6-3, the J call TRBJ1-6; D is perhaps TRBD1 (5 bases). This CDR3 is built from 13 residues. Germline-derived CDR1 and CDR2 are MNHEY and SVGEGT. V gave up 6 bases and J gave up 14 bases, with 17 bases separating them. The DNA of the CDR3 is TGTGCCAGCAGCGACAGCATGGATTGGGCCCTCCACTTT. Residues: CASSDSMDWALHF.

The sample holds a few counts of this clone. The CDR3 coding sequence is TGTGCCAGCAGCTTAATGACAGGGGTGGACACTGAAGCTTTCTTT. This gives the protein CASSLMTGVDTEAFF. The chain joins TRBV7-9 to TRBJ1-1; 8 bases line up with TRBD1. The germline V gene encodes CDR1 SEHNR and CDR2 FQNEAQ (reference sequence). V shed 2 bases, J shed 3 bases, and the junction held 5 bases outside the gene matches. There are 15 residues in the CDR3.

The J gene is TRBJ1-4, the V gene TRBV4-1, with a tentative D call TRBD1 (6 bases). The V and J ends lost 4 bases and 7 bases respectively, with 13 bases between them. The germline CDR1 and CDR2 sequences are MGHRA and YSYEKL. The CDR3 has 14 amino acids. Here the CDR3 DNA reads TGCGCCAGCAGCCGTAACAGGGTGGCTGAAAAACTGTTTTTT. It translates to CASSRNRVAEKLFF.

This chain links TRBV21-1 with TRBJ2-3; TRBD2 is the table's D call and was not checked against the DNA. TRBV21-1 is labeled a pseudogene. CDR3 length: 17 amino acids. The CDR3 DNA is TGTGCCAGCAGACCCGGGGGGGGGAGGCGGGGCACAGATACGCAGTATTTT. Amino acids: CASRPGGGRRGTDTQYF.

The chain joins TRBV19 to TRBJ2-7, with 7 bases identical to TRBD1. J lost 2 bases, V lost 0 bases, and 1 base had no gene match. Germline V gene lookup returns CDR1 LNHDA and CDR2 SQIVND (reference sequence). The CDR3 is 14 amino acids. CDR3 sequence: CASSIDTGAYEQYF. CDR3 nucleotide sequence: TGTGCCAGTAGTATAGATACAGGGGCCTACGAGCAGTACTTC.

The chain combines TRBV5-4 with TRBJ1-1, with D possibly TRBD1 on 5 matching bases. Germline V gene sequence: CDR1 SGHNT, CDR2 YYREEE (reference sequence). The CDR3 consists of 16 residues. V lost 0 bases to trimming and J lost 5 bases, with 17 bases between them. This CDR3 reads CASSLDATRGGTEAFF. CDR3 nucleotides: TGTGCCAGCAGCTTGGATGCAACGCGGGGGGGTACTGAAGCTTTCTTT.

CDR3 region: CASSVGQNTGELFF. The DNA of the CDR3 is TGTGCCAGCAGCGTGGGACAGAACACCGGGGAGCTGTTTTTT. The V and J genes are TRBV6-5 and TRBJ2-2; TRBD1 might be the D (6 bases). CDR1 and CDR2 from the germline V gene are MNHEY and SVGAGI. The V end was cut by 6 bases, the J end by 1 base, with 9 bases between. The CDR3 is 14 amino acids.

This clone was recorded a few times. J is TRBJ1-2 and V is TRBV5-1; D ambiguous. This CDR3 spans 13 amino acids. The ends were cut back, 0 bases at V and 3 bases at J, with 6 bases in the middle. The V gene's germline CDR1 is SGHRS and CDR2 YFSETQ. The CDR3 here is CASSLVRDYGYTF. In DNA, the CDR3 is TGCGCCAGCAGCTTGGTTCGGGACTATGGCTACACCTTC.

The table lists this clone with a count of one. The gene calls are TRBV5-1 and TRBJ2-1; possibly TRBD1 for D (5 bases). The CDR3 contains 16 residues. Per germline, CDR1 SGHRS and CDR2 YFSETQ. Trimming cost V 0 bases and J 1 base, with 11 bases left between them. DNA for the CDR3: TGCGCCAGCAGCTTGGCCCTGGACACATCCTACAATGAGCAGTTCTTC. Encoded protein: CASSLALDTSYNEQFF. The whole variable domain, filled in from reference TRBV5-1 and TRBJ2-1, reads KAGVTQTPRYLIKTRGQQVTLSCSPISGHRSVSWYQQTPGQGLQFLFEYFSETQRNKGNFPGRFSGRQFSNSRSEMNVSTLELGDSALYLCASSLALDTSYNEQFFGPGTRLTVL.

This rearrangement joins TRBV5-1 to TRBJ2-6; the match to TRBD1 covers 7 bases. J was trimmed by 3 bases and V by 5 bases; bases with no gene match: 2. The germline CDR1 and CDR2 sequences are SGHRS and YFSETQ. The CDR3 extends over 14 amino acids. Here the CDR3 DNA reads TGCGCCAGCAGGACAGGGAGTGGGGCCAACGTCCTGACTTTC. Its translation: CASRTGSGANVLTF. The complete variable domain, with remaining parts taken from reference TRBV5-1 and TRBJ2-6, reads KAGVTQTPRYLIKTRGQQVTLSCSPISGHRSVSWYQQTPGQGLQFLFEYFSETQRNKGNFPGRFSGRQFSNSRSEMNVSTLELGDSALYLCASRTGSGANVLTFGAGSRLTVL.

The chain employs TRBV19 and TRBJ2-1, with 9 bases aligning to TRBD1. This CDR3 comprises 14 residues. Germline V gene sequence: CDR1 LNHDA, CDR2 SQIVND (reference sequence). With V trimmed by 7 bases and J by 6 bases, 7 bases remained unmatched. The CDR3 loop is CASNDRGKVNEQFF. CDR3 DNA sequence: TGTGCCAGTAACGACAGGGGGAAAGTCAATGAGCAGTTCTTC.

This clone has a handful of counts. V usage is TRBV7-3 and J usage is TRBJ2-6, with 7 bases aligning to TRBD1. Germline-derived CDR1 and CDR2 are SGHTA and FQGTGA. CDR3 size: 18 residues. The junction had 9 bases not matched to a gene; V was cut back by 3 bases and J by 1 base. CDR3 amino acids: CASSLAGGSGSGANVLTF. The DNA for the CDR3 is TGTGCCAGCAGCTTGGCAGGGGGAAGTGGTTCTGGGGCCAACGTCCTGACTTTC. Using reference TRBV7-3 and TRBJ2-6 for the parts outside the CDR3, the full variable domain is GAGVSQTPSNKVTEKGKYVELRCDPISGHTALYWYRQSLGQGPEFLIYFQGTGAADDSGLPNDRFFAVRPEGSVSTLKIQRTERGDSAVYLCASSLAGGSGSGANVLTFGAGSRLTVL.

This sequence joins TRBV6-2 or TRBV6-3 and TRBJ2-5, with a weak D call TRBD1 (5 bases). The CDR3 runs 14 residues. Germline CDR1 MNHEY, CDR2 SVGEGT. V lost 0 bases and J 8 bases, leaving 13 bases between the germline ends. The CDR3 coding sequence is TGTGCCAGCAGTTACTCGGACATTATGGTCACCCAGTACTTC. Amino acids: CASSYSDIMVTQYF.

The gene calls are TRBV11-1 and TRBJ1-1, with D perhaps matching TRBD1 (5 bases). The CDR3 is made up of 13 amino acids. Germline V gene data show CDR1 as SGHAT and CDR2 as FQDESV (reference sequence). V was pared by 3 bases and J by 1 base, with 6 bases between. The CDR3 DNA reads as TGTGCCAGCAGCTTTGGACAGAACACTGAAGCTTTCTTT. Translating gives CASSFGQNTEAFF.

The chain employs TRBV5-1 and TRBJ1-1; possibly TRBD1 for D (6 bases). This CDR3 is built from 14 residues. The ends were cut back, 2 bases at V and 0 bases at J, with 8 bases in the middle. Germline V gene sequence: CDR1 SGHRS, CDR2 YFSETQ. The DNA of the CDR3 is TGCGCCAGCAGCTTCGGGACAATGAACACTGAAGCTTTCTTT. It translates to CASSFGTMNTEAFF.

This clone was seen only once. CDR3 nucleotides: TGTGCCACCATAGCGGGGCCGAGCGTCAATGAGCAGTTCTTC. Its protein product is CATIAGPSVNEQFF. The chain links TRBV10-3 to TRBJ2-1, with 8 bases lining up with TRBD2. CDR3 length equals 14 residues. Trimming took 10 bases from V and 6 from J; bases not matched to a gene: 11. Germline lookup yields CDR1 ENHRY and CDR2 SYGVKD.

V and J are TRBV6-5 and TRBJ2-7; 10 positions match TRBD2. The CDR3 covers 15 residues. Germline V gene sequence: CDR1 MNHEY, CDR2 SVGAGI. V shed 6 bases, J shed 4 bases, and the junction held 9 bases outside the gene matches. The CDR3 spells CASRLAGEGLYEQYF. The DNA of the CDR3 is TGTGCCAGCAGGCTAGCGGGAGAAGGATTATACGAGCAGTACTTC.

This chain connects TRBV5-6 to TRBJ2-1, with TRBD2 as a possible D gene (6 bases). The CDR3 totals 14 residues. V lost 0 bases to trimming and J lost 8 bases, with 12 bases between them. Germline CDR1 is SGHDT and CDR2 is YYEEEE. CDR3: CASSLVGGTDEQFF. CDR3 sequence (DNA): TGTGCCAGCAGCTTGGTTGGCGGGACCGATGAGCAGTTCTTC.

The CDR3 DNA reads TGCGCCAGCAGTGAGCTAGCGCTTTTAGCAGATACGCAGTATTTT. Its translation is CASSELALLADTQYF. V gene TRBV10-2 combines with J gene TRBJ2-3; possibly TRBD2 for D (6 bases). Germline lookup yields CDR1 WSHSY and CDR2 SAAADI. Trimming left V 2 bases short and J 4 bases short, with 13 bases between. This CDR3 region has 15 residues.

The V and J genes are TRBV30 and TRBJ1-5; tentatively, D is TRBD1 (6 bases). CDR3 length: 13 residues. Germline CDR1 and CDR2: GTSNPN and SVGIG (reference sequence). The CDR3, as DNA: TGTGCTTGGGGGGGCAGTAGCAATCAGCCCCAGCATTTT. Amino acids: CAWGGSSNQPQHF.

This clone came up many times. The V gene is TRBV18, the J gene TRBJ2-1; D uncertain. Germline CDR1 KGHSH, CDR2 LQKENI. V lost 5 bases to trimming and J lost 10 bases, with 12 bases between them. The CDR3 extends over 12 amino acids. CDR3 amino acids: CASSSSKSEQFF. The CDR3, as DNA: TGTGCCAGCTCATCCTCTAAAAGCGAGCAGTTCTTC. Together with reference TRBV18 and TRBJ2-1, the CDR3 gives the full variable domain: NAGVMQNPRHLVRRRGQEARLRCSPMKGHSHVYWYRQLPEEGLKFMVYLQKENIIDESGMPKERFSAEFPKEGPSILRIQQVVRGDSAAYFCASSSSKSEQFFGPGTRLTVL.

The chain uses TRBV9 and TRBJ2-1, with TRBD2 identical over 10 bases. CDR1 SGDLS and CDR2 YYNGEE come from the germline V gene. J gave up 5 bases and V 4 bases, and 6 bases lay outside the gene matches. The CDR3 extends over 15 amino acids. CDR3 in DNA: TGTGCCAGCAGCCAACCTAGCGGGGGCGACAATGAGCAGTTCTTC. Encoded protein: CASSQPSGGDNEQFF.

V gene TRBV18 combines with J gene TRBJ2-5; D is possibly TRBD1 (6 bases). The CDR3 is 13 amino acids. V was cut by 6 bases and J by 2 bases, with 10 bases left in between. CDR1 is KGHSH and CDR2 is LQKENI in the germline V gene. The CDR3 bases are TGTGCCAGCTCCGGACAGACACAAGAGACCCAGTACTTC. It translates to CASSGQTQETQYF. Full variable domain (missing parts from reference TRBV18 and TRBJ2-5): NAGVMQNPRHLVRRRGQEARLRCSPMKGHSHVYWYRQLPEEGLKFMVYLQKENIIDESGMPKERFSAEFPKEGPSILRIQQVVRGDSAAYFCASSGQTQETQYFGPGTRLLVL.